Here is one T cell receptor beta chain with its context. This sample is drawn from a study of shared clonotypes between healthy human individuals. The CDR3 runs 15 residues. V shed 2 bases and J shed 0 bases, with 9 bases lying between them. Germline V gene lookup returns CDR1 SGHDT and CDR2 YYEEEE. Using immunoSEQ multiplex PCR, the repertoire was profiled, and TCRdb retains in-frame clones only, with some absent. The sample has 550,000 to 850,000 clones, roughly 72% seen once; the top ten hold under 2%. This TCR came from a woman in her twenties or thirties in good health. The chain is built from TRBV5-6 and TRBJ2-1; D might be TRBD1 (6 bases). The specimen was memory CD4+ T cells sorted from blood. Subset specified: CD45RA-negative fraction. The CDR3 bases are TGTGCCAGCAGCTTCTTACAGGGCTCCTACAATGAGCAGTTCTTC. Translating it yields CASSFLQGSYNEQFF. Variable domain in full (rest from reference TRBV5-6 and TRBJ2-1): DAGVTQSPTHLIKTRGQQVTLRCSPKSGHDTVSWYQQALGQGPQFIFQYYEEEERQRGNFPDRFSGHQFPNYSSELNVNALLLGDSALYLCASSFLQGSYNEQFFGPGTRLTVL.